The entry below describes one T cell receptor beta chain. The method was immunoSEQ multiplex PCR; TCRdb's version includes in-frame clones alone and lacks a portion of them. The table includes a few hundred thousand clones, 80% to 90% detected once. The length of the CDR3 is 16 residues. The J segment lost 4 bases and the V segment lost 5 bases, leaving 6 bases of the junction unmatched. Germline values: CDR1 SGHTA, CDR2 FQGNSA. The sample belongs to a study of blood T cell repertoires in COVID-19. The sequencing sample was made of PBMCs or T cells enriched from blood (not recorded which). The sequence derives from a man under 40 who had recovered from COVID-19. The chain carries TRBV7-2 and TRBJ2-7, with TRBD2 matching over 15 bases. CDR3 loop: CASSPRTSGGGYEQYF. The CDR3, as DNA: TGTGCCAGCAGCCCGCGGACTAGCGGGGGGGGTTACGAGCAGTACTTC.